This T cell receptor beta chain is drawn from a study of blood T cell repertoires in COVID-19. About the research overall: Sites in the United States, Italy and Spain provided acute and convalescent COVID-19 samples.

The CDR3 runs 13 residues. Germline lookup yields CDR1 MNHEY and CDR2 SVGAGI. V was cut by 4 bases and J by 9 bases, with 13 bases left in between. Original processing notes: Counts of nucleated cells, estimated from reference gene primer amplification, were obtained. Only in-frame clones appear in the TCRdb table, and some are missing; sequencing was by immunoSEQ multiplex PCR. D and trimming come from the DNA, and the V and J calls and clone size come from that table. The profile covers roughly 150,000 clones, with 85% appearing a single time and 7.5% to 10% taken by the ten largest. Material for sequencing was peripheral blood. The TCR comes from a woman aged 80 or over with COVID-19, enrolled during active disease. The chain uses TRBV6-5 and TRBJ1-5; D unresolved. In nucleotides, the CDR3 is TGTGCCAGCAGTTTCGACGGTCAGGTGCCCCAGCATTTT. Translating it yields CASSFDGQVPQHF.